The T cell receptor (beta chain) under discussion was sequenced for a study of T cell repertoires in cytomegalovirus infection. Study details: HLA-C-restricted CMV epitopes, recently identified, and well-studied HLA-B-restricted ones were used by the study. Signatures in public TCR beta sequences pointed to both CMV infection and matching HLA type.

One entry per CDR3 protein results from TCRdb running MiXCR on the reads. The repertoire holds 650,000 to 850,000 distinct CDR3 sequences, with about 29% as singletons. Study-wide findings and caveats: CMV carriers with the relevant HLA were identified by cumulative public TCR beta family frequency. Dominating the ex vivo response were HLA-C-restricted CMV-specific TCR beta clonotypes.

Concerning this clonotype itself: The antigen is undetermined.

The V segment lost 5 bases and the J segment 4 bases; nucleotides outside the gene matches: 6. This CDR3 has 14 amino acids. Germline CDR1 SGHVS, CDR2 FNYEAQ. This specimen was cultured CD8+ T cells from PBMCs, taken from culture after CMV antigen stimulation. The clonotype originates from a human donor in good health (CMV status not recorded). Some clones in this sample may be carry-over from other donors' samples. This sequence joins TRBV7-6 and TRBJ2-5; TRBD2 matches at 8 bases. CDR3 amino acids: CASSPGLALETQYF. The CDR3 DNA follows: TGTGCCAGCAGCCCTGGACTAGCTCTAGAGACCCAGTACTTC.